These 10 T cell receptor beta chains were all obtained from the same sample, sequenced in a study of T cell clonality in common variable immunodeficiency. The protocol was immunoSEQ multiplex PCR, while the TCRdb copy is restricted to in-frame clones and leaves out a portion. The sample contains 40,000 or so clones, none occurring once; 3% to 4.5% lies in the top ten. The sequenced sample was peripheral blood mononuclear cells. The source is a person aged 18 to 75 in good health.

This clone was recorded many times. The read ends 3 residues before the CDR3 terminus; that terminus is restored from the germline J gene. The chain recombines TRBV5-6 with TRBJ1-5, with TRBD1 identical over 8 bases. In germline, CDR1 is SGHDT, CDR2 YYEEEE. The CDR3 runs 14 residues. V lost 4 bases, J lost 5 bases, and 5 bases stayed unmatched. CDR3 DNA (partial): TGTGCCAGCAGCCGAGGACAGGGCCATCAGCCC. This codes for CASSRGQGHQP. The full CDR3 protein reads CASSRGQGHQPQHF.

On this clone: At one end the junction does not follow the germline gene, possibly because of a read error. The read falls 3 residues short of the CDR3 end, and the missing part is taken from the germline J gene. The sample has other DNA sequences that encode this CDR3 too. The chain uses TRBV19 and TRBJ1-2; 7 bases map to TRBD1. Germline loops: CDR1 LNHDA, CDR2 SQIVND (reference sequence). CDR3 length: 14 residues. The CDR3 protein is CASSIETGNYGYTF. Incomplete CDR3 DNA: TGTGCCAGTAGTATAGAGACAGGGAACTATGGA.

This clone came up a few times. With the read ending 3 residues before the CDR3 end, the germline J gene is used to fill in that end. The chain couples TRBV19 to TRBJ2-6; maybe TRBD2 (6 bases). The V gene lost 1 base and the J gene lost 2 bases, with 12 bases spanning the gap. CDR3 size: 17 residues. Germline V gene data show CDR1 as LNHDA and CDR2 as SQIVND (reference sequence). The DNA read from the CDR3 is TGTGCCAGTAGTATAGCGGGGGTGGAAGCTGGGGCCAACGTC. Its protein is CASSIAGVEAGANV. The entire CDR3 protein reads CASSIAGVEAGANVLTF.

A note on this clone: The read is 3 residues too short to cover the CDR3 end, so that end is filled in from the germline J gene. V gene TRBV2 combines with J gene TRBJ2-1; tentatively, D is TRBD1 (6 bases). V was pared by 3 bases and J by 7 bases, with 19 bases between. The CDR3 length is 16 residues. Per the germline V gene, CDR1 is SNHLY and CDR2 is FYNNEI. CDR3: CASSDPRTEGTNEQFF. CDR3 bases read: TGTGCCAGCAGTGACCCCAGGACAGAGGGAACAAATGAG.

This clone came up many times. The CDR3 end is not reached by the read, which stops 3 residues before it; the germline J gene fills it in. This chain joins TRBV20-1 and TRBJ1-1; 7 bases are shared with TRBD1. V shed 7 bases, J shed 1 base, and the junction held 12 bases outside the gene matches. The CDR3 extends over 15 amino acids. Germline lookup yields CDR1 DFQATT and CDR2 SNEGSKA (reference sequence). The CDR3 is CSVPRDRDTNTEAFF. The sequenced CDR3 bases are TGCAGTGTCCCTCGGGACAGAGACACGAACACTGAA.

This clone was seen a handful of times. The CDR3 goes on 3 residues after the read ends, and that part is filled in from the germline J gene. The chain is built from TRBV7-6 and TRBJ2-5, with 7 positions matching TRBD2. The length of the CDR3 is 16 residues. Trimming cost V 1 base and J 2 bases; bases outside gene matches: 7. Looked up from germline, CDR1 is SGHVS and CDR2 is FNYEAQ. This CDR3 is CASSLVGGIVQETQYF. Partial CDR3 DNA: TGTGCCAGCAGCTTAGTCGGGGGGATCGTTCAAGAGACC.

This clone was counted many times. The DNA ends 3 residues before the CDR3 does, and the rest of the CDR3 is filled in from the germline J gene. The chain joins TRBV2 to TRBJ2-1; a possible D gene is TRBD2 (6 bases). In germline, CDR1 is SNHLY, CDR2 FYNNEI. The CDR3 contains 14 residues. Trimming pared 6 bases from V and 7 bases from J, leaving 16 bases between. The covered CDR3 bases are TGTGCCAGCAGAGCCGGGACGGGGGAAAATGAG. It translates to CASRAGTGENE. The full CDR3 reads CASRAGTGENEQFF.

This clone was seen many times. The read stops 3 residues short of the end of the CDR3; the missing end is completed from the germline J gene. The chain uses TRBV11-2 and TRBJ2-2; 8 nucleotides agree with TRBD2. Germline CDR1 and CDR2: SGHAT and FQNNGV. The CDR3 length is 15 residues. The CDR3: CGSGGVQLNTGELFF. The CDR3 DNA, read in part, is TGTGGCTCGGGGGGGGTCCAACTTAACACCGGGGAG.

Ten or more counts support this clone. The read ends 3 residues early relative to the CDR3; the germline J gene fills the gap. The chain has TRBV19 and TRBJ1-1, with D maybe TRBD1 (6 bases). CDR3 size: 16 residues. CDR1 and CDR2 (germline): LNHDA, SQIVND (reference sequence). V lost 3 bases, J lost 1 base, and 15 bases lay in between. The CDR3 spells CASSIPSGEGNTEAFF. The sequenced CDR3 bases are TGTGCCAGTAGTATCCCGTCAGGGGAAGGGAACACTGAA.

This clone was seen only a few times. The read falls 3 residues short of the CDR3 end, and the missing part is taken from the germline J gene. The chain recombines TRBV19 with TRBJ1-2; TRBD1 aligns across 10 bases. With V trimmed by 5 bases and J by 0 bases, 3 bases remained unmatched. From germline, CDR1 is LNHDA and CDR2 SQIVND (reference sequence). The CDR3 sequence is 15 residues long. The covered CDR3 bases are TGTGCCAGTAGTTTTGGACAGGGGGCTAACTATGGC. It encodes CASSFGQGANYG. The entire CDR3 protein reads CASSFGQGANYGYTF.